A few counts support the clone carrying this T cell receptor beta chain. Its target is not known. From genomic DNA, two-round multiplex PCR was used to amplify TCR beta CDR3. Initially, in first-round PCR, primers specific to each TRBV and TRBJ gene were used. Second-round PCR relied on universal primers. TCRdb re-called the multiplex PCR reads with MiXCR, one entry per CDR3 protein. The repertoire has 20,000 to 25,000 distinct CDR3 sequences, around 45% of them found once; the top ten carry 25% to 35%. The patients, a group without prior chemotherapy, radiotherapy or other malignancies, were all node-negative on CT and PET/CT. The data are from a study of prognosis after radiotherapy for stage I lung cancer. The germline CDR1 and CDR2 sequences are MNHEY and SMNVEV (reference sequence). Trimming stripped 6 bases from V and 0 bases from J, with 14 bases between. This CDR3 spans 16 amino acids. Study observations and caveats: Counts of unique TCR clones fell following stereotactic body radiation therapy, median roughly 9,900 versus 7,200.

The genes are TRBV27 and TRBJ2-2, with D unclear. This receptor was identified in a donor aged 50 or older with non-small cell lung cancer. Source: PBMCs, taken before or after stereotactic body radiation therapy (not recorded which). CDR3 DNA sequence: TGTGCCAGCAGCGACGTAGGAACGGCGAACACCGGGGAGCTGTTTTTT. As protein: CASSDVGTANTGELFF.